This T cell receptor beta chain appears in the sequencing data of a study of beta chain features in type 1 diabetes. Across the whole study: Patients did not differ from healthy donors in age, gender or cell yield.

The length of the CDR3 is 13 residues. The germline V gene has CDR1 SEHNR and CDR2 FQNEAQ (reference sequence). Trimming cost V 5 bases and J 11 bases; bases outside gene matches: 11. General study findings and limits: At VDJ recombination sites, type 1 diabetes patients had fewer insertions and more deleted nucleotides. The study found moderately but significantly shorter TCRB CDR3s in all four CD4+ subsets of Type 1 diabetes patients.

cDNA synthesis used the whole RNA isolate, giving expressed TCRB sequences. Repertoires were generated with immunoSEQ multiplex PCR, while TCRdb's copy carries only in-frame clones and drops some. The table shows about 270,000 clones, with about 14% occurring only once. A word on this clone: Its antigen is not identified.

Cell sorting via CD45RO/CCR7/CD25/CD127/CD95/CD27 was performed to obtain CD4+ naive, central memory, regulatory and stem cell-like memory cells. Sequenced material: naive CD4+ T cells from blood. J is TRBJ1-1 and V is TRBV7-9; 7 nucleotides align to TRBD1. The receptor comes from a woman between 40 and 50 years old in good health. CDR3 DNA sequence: TGTGCCAGCAGCCGGACAGGCCGTCCGTTGGCTTTCTTT. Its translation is CASSRTGRPLAFF.